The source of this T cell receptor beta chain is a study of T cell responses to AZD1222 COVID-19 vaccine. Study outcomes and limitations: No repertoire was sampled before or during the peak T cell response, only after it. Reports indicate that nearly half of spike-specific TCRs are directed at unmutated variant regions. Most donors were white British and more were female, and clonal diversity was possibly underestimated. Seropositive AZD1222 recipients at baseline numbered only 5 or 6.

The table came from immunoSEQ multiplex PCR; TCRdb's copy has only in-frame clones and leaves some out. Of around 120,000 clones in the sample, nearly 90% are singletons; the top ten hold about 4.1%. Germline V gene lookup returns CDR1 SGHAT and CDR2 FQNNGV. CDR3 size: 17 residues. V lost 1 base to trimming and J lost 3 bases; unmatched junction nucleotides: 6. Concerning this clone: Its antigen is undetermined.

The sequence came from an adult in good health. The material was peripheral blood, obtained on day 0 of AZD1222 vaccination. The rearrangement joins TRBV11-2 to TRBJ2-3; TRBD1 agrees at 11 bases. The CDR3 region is CASSLGIGTGGTDTQYF. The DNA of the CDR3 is TGTGCCAGCAGCTTAGGAATCGGGACAGGGGGGACAGATACGCAGTATTTT. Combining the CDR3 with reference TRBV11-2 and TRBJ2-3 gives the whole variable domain EAGVAQSPRYKIIEKRQSVAFWCNPISGHATLYWYQQILGQGPKLLIQFQNNGVVDDSQLPKDRFSAERLKGVDSTLKIQPAKLEDSAVYLCASSLGIGTGGTDTQYFGPGTRLTVL.